This TCR beta chain appears in the sequencing data of a study of blood T cell repertoires in COVID-19. Overall study: PBMCs, B-cell-depleted T cells, or T cells provided the cDNA or gDNA that made up the material.

Generated by immunoSEQ multiplex PCR, the TCRdb table keeps only in-frame clones and is missing some. Among under 350,000 clones listed, 86% were seen once. Germline V lookup: CDR1 SNHLY, CDR2 FYNNEI. V lost 5 bases to trimming and J lost 8 bases; unmatched junction nucleotides: 5. CDR3 length equals 14 residues. V is TRBV2 and J is TRBJ1-4; the match to TRBD1 covers 10 bases. The sequence was collected from a woman between 18 and 30 years old who had recovered from COVID-19. Material: PBMCs or T cells enriched from blood (not recorded which). The CDR3 nucleotides are TGTGCCAGCAGTCGAGGGACAGGGGAAGAAAAACTGTTTTTT. Its protein product is CASSRGTGEEKLFF.